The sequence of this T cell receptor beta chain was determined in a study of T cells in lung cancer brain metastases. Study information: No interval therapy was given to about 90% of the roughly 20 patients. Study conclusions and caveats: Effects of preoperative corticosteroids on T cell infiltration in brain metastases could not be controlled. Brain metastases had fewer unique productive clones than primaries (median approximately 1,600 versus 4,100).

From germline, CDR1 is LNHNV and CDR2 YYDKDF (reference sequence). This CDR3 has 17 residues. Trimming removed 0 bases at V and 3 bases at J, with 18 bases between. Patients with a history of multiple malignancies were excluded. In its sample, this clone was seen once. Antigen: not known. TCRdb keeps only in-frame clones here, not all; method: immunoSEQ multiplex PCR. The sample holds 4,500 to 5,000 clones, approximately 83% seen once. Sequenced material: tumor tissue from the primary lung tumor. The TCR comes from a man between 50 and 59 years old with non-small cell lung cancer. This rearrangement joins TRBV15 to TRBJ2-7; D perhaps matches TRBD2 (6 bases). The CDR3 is CATSRDRPAGLYYEQYF. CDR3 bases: TGTGCCACCAGCAGAGATAGACCCGCGGGGCTCTACTACGAGCAGTACTTC. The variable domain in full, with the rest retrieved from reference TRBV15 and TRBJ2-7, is DAMVIQNPRYQVTQFGKPVTLSCSQTLNHNVMYWYQQKSSQAPKLLFHYYDKDFNNEADTPDNFQSRRPNTSFCFLDIRSPGLGDTAMYLCATSRDRPAGLYYEQYFGPGTRLTVT.